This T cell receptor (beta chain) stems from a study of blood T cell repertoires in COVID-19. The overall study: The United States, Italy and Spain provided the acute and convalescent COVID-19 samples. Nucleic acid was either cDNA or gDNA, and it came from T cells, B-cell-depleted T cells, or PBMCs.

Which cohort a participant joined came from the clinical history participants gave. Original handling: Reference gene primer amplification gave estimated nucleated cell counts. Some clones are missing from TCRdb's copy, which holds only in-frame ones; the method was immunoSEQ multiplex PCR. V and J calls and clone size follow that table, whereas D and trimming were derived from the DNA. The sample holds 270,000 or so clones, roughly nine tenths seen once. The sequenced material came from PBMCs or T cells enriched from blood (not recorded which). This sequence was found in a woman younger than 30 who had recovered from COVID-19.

In DNA, the CDR3 is TGTGCCAGCAGCGTAGCGTGGGAGGGCCGGGAGCAGTATTTT. It encodes CASSVAWEGREQYF. The chain links TRBV9 to TRBJ2-3; the match to TRBD2 covers 7 bases. There are 14 residues in the CDR3. The germline V gene has CDR1 SGDLS and CDR2 YYNGEE. With V trimmed by 0 bases and J by 11 bases, 9 bases remained unmatched.